This is a list of T cell receptor beta chains from one sample in a study of Ad26.COV2.S vaccination and SARS-CoV-2 variants. Profiled with immunoSEQ multiplex PCR; TCRdb holds only in-frame clones, not every one. The sample lists 180,000 or so clones; around 88% were seen once. Sequenced here: peripheral blood, sampled after recovery from COVID-19. Receptor source: a human donor who had recovered from COVID-19. Each CDR3 is given without its conserved first and last residue. Each record gives: V gene, clone size, CDR3 protein. Rows give clone size only sometimes, using once, few, many, or a class for an expanded clone.

V gene: TRBV6-6
clone size: few
CDR3 protein: ASSQPQETQY

V gene: TRBV27
clone size: once
CDR3 protein: ASSIGGEGNQPQH

V gene: TRBV29-1
clone size: NA
CDR3 protein: SVRLGIRADEQF

V gene: TRBV14
clone size: NA
CDR3 protein: ASSHTDTQY

V gene: TRBV3-1/TRBV3-2
clone size: once
CDR3 protein: ASSHDPGSEQY

V gene: TRBV30
clone size: NA
CDR3 protein: AWSLGVDTEAF

V gene: TRBV7-6
clone size: NA
CDR3 protein: ASSSPDGTATETQY

V gene: TRBV12-3/TRBV12-4
clone size: NA
CDR3 protein: ASSYDRVYEQY

V gene: TRBV10-1
clone size: once
CDR3 protein: ASSEYDRGPYNEQF

V gene: TRBV5-1
clone size: NA
CDR3 protein: ASSLEDSAGLNEQY